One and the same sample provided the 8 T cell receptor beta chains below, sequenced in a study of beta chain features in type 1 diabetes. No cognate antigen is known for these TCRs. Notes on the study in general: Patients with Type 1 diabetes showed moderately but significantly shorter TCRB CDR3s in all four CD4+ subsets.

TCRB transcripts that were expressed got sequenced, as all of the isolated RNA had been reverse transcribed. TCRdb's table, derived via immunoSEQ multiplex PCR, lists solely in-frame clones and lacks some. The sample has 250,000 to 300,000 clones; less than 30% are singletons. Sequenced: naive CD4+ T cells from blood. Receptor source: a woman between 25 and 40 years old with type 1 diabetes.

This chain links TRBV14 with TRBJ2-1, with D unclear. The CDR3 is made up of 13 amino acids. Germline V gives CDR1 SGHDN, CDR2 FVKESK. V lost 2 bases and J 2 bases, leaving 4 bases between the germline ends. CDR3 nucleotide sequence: TGTGCCAGCAGCCAATCGGCCTACAATGAGCAGTTCTTC. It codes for CASSQSAYNEQFF.

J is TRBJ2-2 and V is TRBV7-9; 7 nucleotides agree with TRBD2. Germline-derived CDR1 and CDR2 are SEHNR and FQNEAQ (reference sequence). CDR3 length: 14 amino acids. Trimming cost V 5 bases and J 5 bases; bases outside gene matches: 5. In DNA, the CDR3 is TGTGCCAGCAGCCATCGGACTAGGACCGGGGAGCTGTTTTTT. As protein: CASSHRTRTGELFF.

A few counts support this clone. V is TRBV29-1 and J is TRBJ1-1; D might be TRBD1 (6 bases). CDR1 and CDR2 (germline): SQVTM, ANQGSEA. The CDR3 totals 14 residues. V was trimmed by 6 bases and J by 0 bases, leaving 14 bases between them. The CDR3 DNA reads TGCAGCGTGGGGGGGGCGGAAATGAACACTGAAGCTTTCTTT. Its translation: CSVGGAEMNTEAFF.

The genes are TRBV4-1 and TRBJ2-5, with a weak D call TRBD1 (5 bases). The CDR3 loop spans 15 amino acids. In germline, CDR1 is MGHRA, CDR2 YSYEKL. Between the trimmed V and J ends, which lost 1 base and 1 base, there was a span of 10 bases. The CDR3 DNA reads TGCGCCAGCAGCCAAGGCAGGGTAATCCAAGAGACCCAGTACTTC. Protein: CASSQGRVIQETQYF.

The CDR3 DNA reads TGTGCCAGTAGAGCGTCGGGACAGTCGTTAGCCAAAAACATTCAGTACTTC. This translates into CASRASGQSLAKNIQYF. The chain recombines TRBV19 with TRBJ2-4; 7 bases map to TRBD1. This CDR3 has 17 amino acids. V trimming: 6 bases; J trimming: 0 bases; junction bases outside the gene matches: 11. Germline V gene lookup returns CDR1 LNHDA and CDR2 SQIVND (reference sequence).

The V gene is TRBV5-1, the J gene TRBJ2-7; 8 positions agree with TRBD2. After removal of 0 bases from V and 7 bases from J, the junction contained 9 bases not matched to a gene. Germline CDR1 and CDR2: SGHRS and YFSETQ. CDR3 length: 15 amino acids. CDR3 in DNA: TGCGCCAGCAGCTTGGATCCAGCGGGGGATTTGGAGCAGTACTTC. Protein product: CASSLDPAGDLEQYF.

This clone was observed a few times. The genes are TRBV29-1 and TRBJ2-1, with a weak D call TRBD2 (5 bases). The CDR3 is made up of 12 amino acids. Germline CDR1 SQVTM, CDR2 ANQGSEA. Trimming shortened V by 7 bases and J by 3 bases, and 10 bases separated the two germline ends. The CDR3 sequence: CSAGGYYNEQFF. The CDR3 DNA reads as TGCAGCGCCGGCGGGTACTACAATGAGCAGTTCTTC.

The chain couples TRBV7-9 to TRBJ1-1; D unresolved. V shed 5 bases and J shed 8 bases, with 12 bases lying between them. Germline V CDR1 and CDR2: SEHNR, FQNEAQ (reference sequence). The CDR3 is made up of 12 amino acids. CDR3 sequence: CASSQPKPEAFF. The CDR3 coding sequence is TGTGCCAGCAGCCAACCCAAGCCCGAAGCTTTCTTT.